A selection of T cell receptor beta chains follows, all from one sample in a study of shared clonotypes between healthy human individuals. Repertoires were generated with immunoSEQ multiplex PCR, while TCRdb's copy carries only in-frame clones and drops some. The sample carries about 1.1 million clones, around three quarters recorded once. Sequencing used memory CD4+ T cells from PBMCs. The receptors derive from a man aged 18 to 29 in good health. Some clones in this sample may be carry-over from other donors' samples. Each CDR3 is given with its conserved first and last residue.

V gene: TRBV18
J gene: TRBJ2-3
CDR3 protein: CASSPPSGEDTQYF

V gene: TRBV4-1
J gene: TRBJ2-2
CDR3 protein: CASSQAGHNTGELFF

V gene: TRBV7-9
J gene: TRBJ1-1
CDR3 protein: CASSVGGLEAFF

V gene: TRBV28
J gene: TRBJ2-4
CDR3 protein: CASSTWALLQYF

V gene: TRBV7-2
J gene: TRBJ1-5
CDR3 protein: CASSPQGGNQPQHF

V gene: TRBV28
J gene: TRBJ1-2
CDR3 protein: CASSLLSGDYGYTF

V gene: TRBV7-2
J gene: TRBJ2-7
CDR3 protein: CASSLGRVHEQYF

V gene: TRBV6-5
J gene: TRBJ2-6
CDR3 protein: CASGWSRTGANVLTF

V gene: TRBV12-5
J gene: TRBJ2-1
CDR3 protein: CASAQKLPGEQFF

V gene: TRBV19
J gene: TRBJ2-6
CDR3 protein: CATSDIRSGANVLTF

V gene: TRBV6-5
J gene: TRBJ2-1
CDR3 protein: CASSKWNEQFF

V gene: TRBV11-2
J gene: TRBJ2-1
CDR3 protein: CASSLLIRGVDEQFF

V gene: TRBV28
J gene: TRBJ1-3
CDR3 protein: CASSPPGGNTIYF

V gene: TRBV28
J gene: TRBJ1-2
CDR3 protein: CASSFVASALGYGYTF

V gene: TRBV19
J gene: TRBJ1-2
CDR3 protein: CASSSGQRDGYTF

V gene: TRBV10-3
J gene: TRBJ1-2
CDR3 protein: CAITPGDRGGYTF

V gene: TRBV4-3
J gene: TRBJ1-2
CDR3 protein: CASSQEDRPYNYGYTF

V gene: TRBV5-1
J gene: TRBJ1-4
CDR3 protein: CASSWDGRNEKLFF

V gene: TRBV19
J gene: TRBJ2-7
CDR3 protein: CASSGSLSTGFYEQYF

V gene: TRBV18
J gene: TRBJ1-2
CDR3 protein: CASSPLLDGNYGYTF

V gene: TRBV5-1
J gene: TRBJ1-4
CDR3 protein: CASSLAGGGDEKLFF

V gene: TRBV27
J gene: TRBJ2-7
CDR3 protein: CASSFYSPALEEQYF

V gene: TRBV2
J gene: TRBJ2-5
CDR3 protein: CASSGVSGSETQYF

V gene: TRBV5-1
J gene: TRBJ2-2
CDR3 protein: CASTDFPRRGGELFF

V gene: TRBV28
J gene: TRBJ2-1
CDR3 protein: CASSAPMGQRPFF

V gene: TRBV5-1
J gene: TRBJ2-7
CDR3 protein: CASSLGGTKGEQYF

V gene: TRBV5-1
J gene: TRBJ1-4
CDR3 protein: CASSLAPGTNEKLFF

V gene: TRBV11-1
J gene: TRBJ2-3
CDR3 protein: CAIERSSTQYF

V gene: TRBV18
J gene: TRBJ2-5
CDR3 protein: CASSATSGSQETQYF

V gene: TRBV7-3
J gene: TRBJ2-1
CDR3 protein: CASSLQAGAQFF

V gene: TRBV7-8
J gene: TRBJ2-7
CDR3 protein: CASSLFAAYEQYF

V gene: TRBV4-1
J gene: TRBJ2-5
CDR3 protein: CASSQDRGVGGGQYF

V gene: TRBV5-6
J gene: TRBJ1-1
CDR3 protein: CASSPDRVQGRTEAFF

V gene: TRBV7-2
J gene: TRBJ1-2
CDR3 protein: CASSLAAGQGIWKYTF

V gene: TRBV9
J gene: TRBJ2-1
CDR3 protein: CASTGTSVNEQFF

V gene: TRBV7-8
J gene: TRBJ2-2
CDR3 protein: CASSLGTGELFF

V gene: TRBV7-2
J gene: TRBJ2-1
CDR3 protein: CASSFTGGAYNEQFF

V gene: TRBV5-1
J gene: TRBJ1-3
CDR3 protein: CASSWGQGNTIYF

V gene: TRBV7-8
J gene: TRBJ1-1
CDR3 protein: CASGRIGTEAFF

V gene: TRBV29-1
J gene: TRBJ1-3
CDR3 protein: CSVFRRTGNTIYF

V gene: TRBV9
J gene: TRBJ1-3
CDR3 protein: CASSVVSSEPGNTIYF

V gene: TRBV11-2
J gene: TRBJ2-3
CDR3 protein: CASSDGSTDTQYF

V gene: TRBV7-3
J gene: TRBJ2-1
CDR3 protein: CASSPTSFGGEQFF

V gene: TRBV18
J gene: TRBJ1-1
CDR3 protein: CASSPTADPIPEAFF

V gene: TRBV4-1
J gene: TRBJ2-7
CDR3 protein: CASSRGQSASYEQYF

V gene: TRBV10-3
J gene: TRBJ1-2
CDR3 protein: CAISPEGRGGYTF

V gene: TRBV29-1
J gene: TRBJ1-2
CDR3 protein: CSVRAARDSSSRYTF

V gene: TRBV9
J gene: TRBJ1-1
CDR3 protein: CASSQTGGNTEAFF

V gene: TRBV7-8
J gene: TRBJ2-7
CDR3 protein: CASSLAGLNEQYF

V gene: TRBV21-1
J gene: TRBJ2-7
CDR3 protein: CASSKEPIRGLNEQYF

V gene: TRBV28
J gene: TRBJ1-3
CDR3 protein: CASSLWGSGNTIYF

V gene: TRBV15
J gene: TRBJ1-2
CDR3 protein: CATSTRRTGGYTF

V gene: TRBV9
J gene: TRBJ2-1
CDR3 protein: CASSRGFGSNEQFF

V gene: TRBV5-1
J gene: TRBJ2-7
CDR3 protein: CASSFRDRGVGEQYF

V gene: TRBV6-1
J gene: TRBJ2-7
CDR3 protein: CASTSGGTYEQYF

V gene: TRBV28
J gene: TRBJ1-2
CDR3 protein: CASSWTGTGYYGYTF

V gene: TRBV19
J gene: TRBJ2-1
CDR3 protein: CASSARRNEQFF